This paragraph covers one T cell receptor (beta chain) sequence. Trimming removed 1 base from V and 5 bases from J, with 9 bases in between. Germline lookup yields CDR1 LGHNA and CDR2 YSLEER. The CDR3 contains 15 residues. The data stem from a study of blood T cell repertoires in COVID-19. Profiling relied on immunoSEQ multiplex PCR, and the TCRdb table lists in-frame clones only, not all of them. Counted here are around 150,000 clones, approximately 80% occurring once; the ten biggest clones make up roughly 9%. This chain connects TRBV4-3 to TRBJ1-6; a possible D gene is TRBD1 (5 bases). The receptor comes from a woman of 80 years or more in a cohort sampled during active or convalescent COVID-19. Material for sequencing was peripheral blood. The CDR3, as DNA: TGCGCCAGCAGCCAAGTGGGGCAGCATAATTCACCCCTCCACTTT. It specifies CASSQVGQHNSPLHF.